This T cell receptor beta chain was documented in a study of cytomegalovirus exposure and HLA in healthy donors. On the study more broadly: Most genotyped donors, approximately 81% of around 370, had Caucasian-associated genetic ancestry. Study conclusions and caveats: A highly shared variant cluster was judged a likely technical artifact.

The germline V and J ends were trimmed by 0 bases and 4 bases, with 12 bases remaining between them. CDR1 and CDR2 (germline): SGDLS, YYNGEE. The CDR3 has 15 amino acids. Primers for the PCR totalled 60 Vbeta and 13 Jbeta. Profiled with immunoSEQ multiplex PCR; TCRdb holds only in-frame clones, not every one. The sample comprises under 130,000 clones, 60% to 80% of which are singletons, and approximately 4% rests with the top ten. Of note for this clone: Its antigen is currently unknown.

Material: PBMCs. The receptor was isolated from a middle-aged man in good health and CMV-seropositive. J is TRBJ2-3 and V is TRBV9; the D gene is possibly TRBD2 (5 bases). The CDR3, as DNA: TGTGCCAGCAGCGTAGATGAGGGCTTCCCAGATACGCAGTATTTT. Amino acid sequence: CASSVDEGFPDTQYF.